This T cell receptor (beta chain) emerged from a study of blood T cell repertoires in COVID-19. Method: immunoSEQ multiplex PCR; TCRdb's copy keeps in-frame clones and lacks some. The sample includes about 250,000 clones, 83% of them seen just once. With V trimmed by 4 bases and J by 7 bases, 6 bases remained unmatched. Per germline, CDR1 SGHDT and CDR2 YYEEEE. This CDR3 comprises 14 residues. The V gene is TRBV5-6, the J gene TRBJ1-5; the match to TRBD1 covers 9 bases. The receptor was derived from a human donor in a cohort sampled during active COVID-19. The specimen was peripheral blood. CDR3 residues: CASSADRGEQPQHF. The DNA of the CDR3 is TGTGCCAGCAGCGCGGACAGGGGCGAGCAGCCCCAGCATTTT.